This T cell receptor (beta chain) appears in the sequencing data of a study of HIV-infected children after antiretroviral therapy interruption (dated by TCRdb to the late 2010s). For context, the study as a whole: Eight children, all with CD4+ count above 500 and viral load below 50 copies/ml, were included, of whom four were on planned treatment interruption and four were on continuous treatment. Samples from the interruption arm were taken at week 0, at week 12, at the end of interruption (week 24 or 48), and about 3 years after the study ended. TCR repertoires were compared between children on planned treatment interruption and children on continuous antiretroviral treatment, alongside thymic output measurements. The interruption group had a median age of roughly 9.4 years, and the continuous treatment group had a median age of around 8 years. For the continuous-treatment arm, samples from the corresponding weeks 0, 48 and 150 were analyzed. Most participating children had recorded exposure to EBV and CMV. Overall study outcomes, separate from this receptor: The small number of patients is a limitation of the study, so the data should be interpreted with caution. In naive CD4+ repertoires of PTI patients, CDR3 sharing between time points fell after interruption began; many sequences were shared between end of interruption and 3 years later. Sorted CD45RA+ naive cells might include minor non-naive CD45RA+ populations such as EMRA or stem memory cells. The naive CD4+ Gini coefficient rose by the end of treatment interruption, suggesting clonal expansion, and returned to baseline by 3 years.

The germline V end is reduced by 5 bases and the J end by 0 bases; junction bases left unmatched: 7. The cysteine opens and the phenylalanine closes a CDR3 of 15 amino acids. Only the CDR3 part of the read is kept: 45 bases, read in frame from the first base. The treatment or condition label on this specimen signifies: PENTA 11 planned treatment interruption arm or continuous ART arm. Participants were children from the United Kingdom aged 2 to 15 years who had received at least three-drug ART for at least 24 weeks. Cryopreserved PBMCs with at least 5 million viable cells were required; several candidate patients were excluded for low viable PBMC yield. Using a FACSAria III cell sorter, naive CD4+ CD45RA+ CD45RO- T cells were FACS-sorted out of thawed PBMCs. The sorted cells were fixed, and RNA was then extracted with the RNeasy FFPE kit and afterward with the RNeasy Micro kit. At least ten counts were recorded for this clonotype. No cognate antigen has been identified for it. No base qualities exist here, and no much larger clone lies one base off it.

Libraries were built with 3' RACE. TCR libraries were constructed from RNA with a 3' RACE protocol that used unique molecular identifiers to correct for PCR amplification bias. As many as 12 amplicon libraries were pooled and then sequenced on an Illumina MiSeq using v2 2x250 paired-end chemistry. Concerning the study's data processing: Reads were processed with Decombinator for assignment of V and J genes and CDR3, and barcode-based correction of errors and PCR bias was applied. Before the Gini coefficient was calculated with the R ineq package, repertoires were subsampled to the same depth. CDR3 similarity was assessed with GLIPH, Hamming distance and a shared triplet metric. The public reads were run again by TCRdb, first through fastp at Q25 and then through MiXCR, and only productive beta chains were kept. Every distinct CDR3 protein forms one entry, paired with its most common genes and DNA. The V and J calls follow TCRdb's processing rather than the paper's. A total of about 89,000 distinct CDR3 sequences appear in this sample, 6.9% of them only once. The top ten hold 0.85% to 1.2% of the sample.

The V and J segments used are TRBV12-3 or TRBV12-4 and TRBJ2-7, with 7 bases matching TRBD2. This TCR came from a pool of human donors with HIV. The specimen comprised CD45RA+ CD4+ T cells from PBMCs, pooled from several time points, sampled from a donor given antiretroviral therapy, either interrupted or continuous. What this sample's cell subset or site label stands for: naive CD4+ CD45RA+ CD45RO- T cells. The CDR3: CASSPPWTSSYEQYF. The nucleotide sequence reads TGTGCCAGCAGTCCGCCTTGGACTAGCTCCTACGAGCAGTACTTC.